One and the same sample provided the 30 T cell receptor beta chains below, sequenced in a study of shared clonotypes between healthy human individuals. Clones were sequenced by immunoSEQ multiplex PCR, and TCRdb holds only the in-frame ones, with some missing. The table has 2 million to 2.5 million clones, more than 85% seen once. Sequencing was carried out using naive CD4+ T cells from PBMCs. Subset reported: CD45RA+ positively selected. The receptors derive from a man aged 18 to 30 in good health. Some clones in this sample may be carry-over from other donors' samples.

The table lists this clone with a count of one. The rearrangement links TRBV1 to TRBJ2-1. TRBV1 is listed as a pseudogene. CDR3 length equals 12 residues. The chain's CDR3 is CTSSQVLDEQFF. The CDR3 DNA reads TGCACCAGCAGCCAAGTTCTGGATGAGCAGTTCTTC.

The chain employs TRBV19 and TRBJ2-1; D tentatively reads TRBD1 or TRBD2 (6 bases each). The CDR3 extends over 20 amino acids. Trimming removed 8 bases from V and 3 bases from J, with 32 bases in between. Germline assignment: CDR1 LNHDA and CDR2 SQIVND (reference sequence). CDR3 DNA sequence: TGTGCCAGTCACCCCCAGGGGAGGCCCGTAACCATCCGAAACTACAATGAGCAGTTCTTC. Its translation is CASHPQGRPVTIRNYNEQFF.

The V call is TRBV7-9, the J call TRBJ2-7; 10 nucleotides agree with TRBD2. The germline gives CDR1 SEHNR, CDR2 FQNEAQ (reference sequence). Trimming cost V 3 bases and J 3 bases; bases outside gene matches: 8. The CDR3 is 16 amino acids. In DNA form, the CDR3 reads TGTGCCAGCAGCTTTGTAGCGGGAGGAAAGTTCTACGAGCAGTACTTC. Encoded protein: CASSFVAGGKFYEQYF.

The gene calls are TRBV18 and TRBJ2-4; maybe TRBD2 (6 bases). The V and J ends lost 6 bases and 3 bases respectively, with 21 bases between them. Per the germline V gene, CDR1 is KGHSH and CDR2 is LQKENI. The CDR3 has 17 residues. The CDR3 DNA is TGTGCCAGCTCCCTCACCACATCGGGGGAGTACAAAAACATTCAGTACTTC. The encoded protein is CASSLTTSGEYKNIQYF.

The chain couples TRBV28 to TRBJ2-7; 7 bases fit TRBD2. Trimming cost V 7 bases and J 5 bases; bases outside gene matches: 11. Germline V gene data show CDR1 as MDHEN and CDR2 as SYDVKM. The CDR3 extends over 14 amino acids. The CDR3 DNA sequence: TGTGCCAGCACCCCGATGGGGGGGTCAAACGAGCAGTACTTC. It yields the protein CASTPMGGSNEQYF. The whole variable domain, remainder taken from reference TRBV28 and TRBJ2-7, is DVKVTQSSRYLVKRTGEKVFLECVQDMDHENMFWYRQDPGLGLRLIYFSYDVKMKEKGDIPEGYSVSREKKERFSLILESASTNQTSMYLCASTPMGGSNEQYFGPGTRLTVT.

The chain links TRBV5-8 to TRBJ1-5; D is undetermined. V lost 1 base, J lost 2 bases, and 10 bases lay in between. The CDR3 is 15 residues long. The germline gives CDR1 SGHTS, CDR2 YDEGEE. The DNA for the CDR3 is TGTGCCAGCAGCTTGCGGCCCAGCGGCAATCAGCCCCAGCATTTT. Amino acid sequence: CASSLRPSGNQPQHF.

The chain couples TRBV6-1 to TRBJ2-5, with 9 nucleotides matching TRBD2. The CDR3 has 13 amino acids. CDR1 and CDR2 from the germline V gene are MNHNS and SASEGT. V lost 5 bases, J lost 4 bases, and 2 bases stayed unmatched. CDR3 amino acids: CASSPLAGETQYF. The CDR3 DNA reads TGTGCCAGCAGTCCACTAGCGGGAGAGACCCAGTACTTC.

The chain recombines TRBV11-2 with TRBJ2-7; D is ambiguous. Germline V gene data show CDR1 as SGHAT and CDR2 as FQNNGV. The CDR3 covers 14 residues. Trimming took off 4 bases at V and 3 bases at J, with 13 bases between the two ends. The CDR3 region has the DNA TGTGCCAGCAGCTCGGACGGACCCGACTACGAGCAGTACTTC. It codes for CASSSDGPDYEQYF.

The V and J genes are TRBV4-1 and TRBJ2-7, with 11 bases matching TRBD2. Per germline, CDR1 MGHRA and CDR2 YSYEKL. Trimming at V came to 2 bases and at J to 1 base, leaving 13 bases not matched to a gene. The CDR3 has 19 residues. CDR3 sequence reads: CASSQPAGQGLAGSYEQYF. CDR3 DNA sequence: TGCGCCAGCAGCCAACCGGCGGGACAAGGACTAGCGGGTTCCTACGAGCAGTACTTC.

The chain has TRBV7-2 and TRBJ2-5; D possibly matches TRBD1 or TRBD2 (5 bases each). Germline V gives CDR1 SGHTA, CDR2 FQGNSA. V was trimmed by 5 bases and J by 4 bases, leaving 17 bases between them. The CDR3 has 15 amino acids. The CDR3, as DNA: TGTGCCAGCAGCCCTCAATCGGGGCAGCGAGAGACCCAGTACTTC. Translation gives CASSPQSGQRETQYF.

The V and J genes are TRBV10-3 and TRBJ2-7; D may match TRBD1 or TRBD2 (5 bases each). V was pared by 1 base and J by 9 bases, with 10 bases between. The germline CDR1 and CDR2 sequences are ENHRY and SYGVKD. This CDR3 contains 12 residues. The CDR3 region has the DNA TGTGCCATCAGTGAGTTGGTGGGGGTGCAGTACTTC. Translation gives CAISELVGVQYF.

A note on this clone: The sample carries other DNA sequences with the same CDR3. The genes are TRBV5-1 and TRBJ2-2, with D perhaps being TRBD1 or TRBD2 (5 bases each). The ends were cut back, 9 bases at V and 1 base at J, with 13 bases in the middle. This CDR3 spans 14 amino acids. From germline, CDR1 is SGHRS and CDR2 YFSETQ. In DNA form, the CDR3 reads TGCGCCACGACCGGGACGGTGAACACCGGGGAGCTGTTTTTT. Protein: CATTGTVNTGELFF.

Remarks on this clone: Other DNA variants within this sample encode the same CDR3. The chain links TRBV7-9 to TRBJ2-2; 7 bases map to TRBD1. V dropped 4 bases and J dropped 5; count of bases not matched to a gene: 4. This CDR3 is built from 14 residues. The germline V gene has CDR1 SEHNR and CDR2 FQNEAQ (reference sequence). Written as DNA, the CDR3 is TGTGCCAGCAGCTCCGACAGGGATACCGGGGAGCTGTTTTTT. Encoded protein: CASSSDRDTGELFF.

Remarks on this clone: Other DNA variants within this sample encode the same CDR3. The chain links TRBV5-1 to TRBJ2-7; 14 nucleotides agree with TRBD2. V lost 0 bases and J lost 4; bases outside the gene matches: 3. This CDR3 region has 16 residues. In germline, CDR1 is SGHRS, CDR2 YFSETQ. The CDR3: CASSLDGTSGSYEQYF. CDR3 bases: TGCGCCAGCAGCTTGGATGGGACTAGCGGGAGTTACGAGCAGTACTTC.

Of note for this clone: Other nucleotide sequences in the sample specify the same CDR3. V usage is TRBV5-1 and J usage is TRBJ1-5; 10 nucleotides line up with TRBD1. This CDR3 is built from 14 residues. Germline CDR1 and CDR2: SGHRS and YFSETQ. Losses at the gene ends were 3 bases for V and 7 bases for J; bases not matched to a gene: 4. The DNA of the CDR3 is TGCGCCAGCAGCTCGACAGGGGGCGGCCAGCCCCAGCATTTT. Its translation: CASSSTGGGQPQHF.

This sequence joins TRBV10-3 and TRBJ2-4; 7 bases fit TRBD2. Trimming removed 3 bases from V and 2 bases from J; junction bases left unmatched: 1. CDR1 is ENHRY, CDR2 SYGVKD, per germline. The CDR3 loop spans 14 amino acids. CDR3 in DNA: TGTGCCATCAGTGAAGCGGGGTCCAAAAACATTCAGTACTTC. It yields the protein CAISEAGSKNIQYF.

This rearrangement joins TRBV29-1 to TRBJ2-3, with 8 bases fitting TRBD2. With V trimmed by 5 bases and J by 2 bases, 3 bases remained unmatched. Germline lookup yields CDR1 SQVTM and CDR2 ANQGSEA. The CDR3 sequence is 13 residues long. CDR3 residues: CSVRGGFTDTQYF. The CDR3 DNA sequence: TGCAGCGTTCGGGGGGGGTTCACAGATACGCAGTATTTT.

The rearrangement uses TRBV29-1 and TRBJ1-2; the D is unclear. The V end was cut by 1 base, the J end by 7 bases, with 13 bases between. CDR3 size: 13 residues. From germline, CDR1 is SQVTM and CDR2 ANQGSEA. Written as DNA, the CDR3 is TGCAGCGTTGAAGGCACTATGGCTATTGGCTACACCTTC. Residues: CSVEGTMAIGYTF.

This chain links TRBV19 with TRBJ1-5; 8 bases match TRBD1. Germline CDR1 LNHDA, CDR2 SQIVND (reference sequence). This CDR3 is 16 amino acids long. Germline trimming cut 5 bases from V and 3 bases from J; bases unmatched to any gene: 9. CDR3 sequence (DNA): TGTGCCAGTAGTCCCAGGGGGCGGTTACTCAATCAGCCCCAGCATTTT. This codes for CASSPRGRLLNQPQHF.

The V gene is TRBV30, the J gene TRBJ2-5, with a possible D match to TRBD2 (6 bases). The J call may not be correct, given that the DNA end is closer to TRBJ2-7. The CDR3 sequence is 14 residues long. CDR1 is GTSNPN and CDR2 is SVGIG in the germline V gene (reference sequence). The CDR3 region has the DNA TGTGCCTGGAGTCCCTACGGGAGCTCCTACGAGCAGTACTTC. It is translated as CAWSPYGSSYEQYF.

The genes are TRBV5-4 and TRBJ1-2, with TRBD1 matching over 8 bases. The trim removed 4 bases at V and 5 bases at J, leaving 16 bases unmatched. Germline V gives CDR1 SGHNT, CDR2 YYREEE (reference sequence). The CDR3 consists of 17 residues. This CDR3 is CASSPRQGPSFLYGYTF. The CDR3 DNA is TGTGCCAGCAGCCCCAGACAGGGGCCTTCTTTCCTGTATGGCTACACCTTC.

The V gene is TRBV19, the J gene TRBJ1-1, with D possibly matching TRBD1 (5 bases). CDR3 length: 15 residues. Germline CDR1 LNHDA, CDR2 SQIVND (reference sequence). V was cut by 4 bases and J by 4 bases, with 16 bases left in between. The CDR3 bases are TGTGCCAGTAGTACCCGGGGCAGGGCGTTCACTGAAGCTTTCTTT. Its translation: CASSTRGRAFTEAFF.

This clone was counted a single time. V and J are TRBV7-9 and TRBJ2-5; D is uncertain. The ends were cut back, 3 bases at V and 4 bases at J, with 15 bases in the middle. This CDR3 contains 15 residues. Per the germline V gene, CDR1 is SEHNR and CDR2 is FQNEAQ (reference sequence). CDR3 in amino acids: CASSFGRILGETQYF. CDR3 nucleotide sequence: TGTGCCAGCAGCTTTGGACGGATCCTAGGAGAGACCCAGTACTTC.

The genes are TRBV19 and TRBJ1-2; 7 bases match TRBD1. Per the germline V gene, CDR1 is LNHDA and CDR2 is SQIVND (reference sequence). CDR3 size: 16 residues. Trimming removed 3 bases from V and 3 bases from J; junction bases left unmatched: 10. The CDR3 protein is CASSIADREWDYGYTF. The DNA for the CDR3 is TGTGCCAGTAGTATCGCTGACAGGGAGTGGGACTATGGCTACACCTTC.

The rearrangement joins TRBV6-5 to TRBJ1-2; D unclear. CDR1 and CDR2 (germline): MNHEY, SVGAGI. The CDR3 totals 16 residues. V was cut by 0 bases and J by 4 bases, with 15 bases left in between. This chain's CDR3 is CASSYSGTTTSYGYTF. The CDR3, as DNA: TGTGCCAGCAGTTACTCAGGAACCACAACCTCCTATGGCTACACCTTC.

The V and J genes are TRBV5-3 and TRBJ1-2; TRBD1 might be the D (6 bases). TRBV5-3 is treated as an ORF (open reading frame) with a function not yet certain. The CDR3 runs to 14 residues. V was pared by 2 bases and J by 6 bases, with 14 bases between. CDR3 sequence reads: CARSFPQGCDGYTF. For the CDR3, the DNA is TGTGCCAGAAGCTTCCCACAGGGTTGTGATGGCTACACCTTC.

The chain joins TRBV5-1 to TRBJ2-5, with 7 positions matching TRBD1. The J call may be wrong; the DNA end is better matched by TRBJ2-7. The CDR3 covers 15 residues. Germline-derived CDR1 and CDR2 are SGHRS and YFSETQ. Here the CDR3 DNA reads TGCGCCAGCAGCTCCGGACAGGCCCCGTCCTACGAGCAGTACTTC. This codes for CASSSGQAPSYEQYF.

The chain links TRBV7-2 to TRBJ1-1, with TRBD1 as a possible D gene (6 bases). The germline gives CDR1 SGHTA, CDR2 FQGNSA. This CDR3 is 14 amino acids long. Trimming pared 5 bases from V and 5 bases from J, leaving 15 bases between. CDR3 DNA sequence: TGTGCCAGCAGCCGCGGGGGCTTCGGGACTGAAGCTTTCTTT. Amino acids: CASSRGGFGTEAFF.

This clone was observed once. This CDR3 is also generated by other DNA sequences in the sample. This chain uses TRBV6-5 with TRBJ2-7; TRBD2 is a possible D gene (6 bases). This CDR3 is 14 amino acids long. Germline CDR1 and CDR2: MNHEY and SVGAGI. V lost 5 bases to trimming and J lost 1 base, with 12 bases between them. CDR3 nucleotides: TGTGCCAGCAGTCCGCGGCGGGGATCCTACGAGCAGTACTTC. Translation gives CASSPRRGSYEQYF.

This chain joins TRBV15 and TRBJ1-4; D ambiguous. From germline, CDR1 is LNHNV and CDR2 YYDKDF (reference sequence). V gave up 5 bases and J gave up 2 bases, with 15 bases separating them. This CDR3 region has 16 residues. The CDR3 sequence is CATSRQIQATNEKLFF. In DNA form, the CDR3 reads TGTGCCACCAGCCGCCAAATCCAGGCGACTAATGAAAAACTGTTTTTT.